Sequencing of this TCR beta chain was carried out in a study of T cells after yellow fever vaccination. TCRdb passed the 5' RACE reads through MiXCR, listing each CDR3 protein once. The data hold roughly 330,000 distinct CDR3 sequences, with around 7.3% observed a single time. This CDR3 has 16 amino acids. V was cut by 2 bases and J by 1 base, with 14 bases left in between. CDR1 is KGHSH and CDR2 is LQKENI in the germline V gene. V gene TRBV18 combines with J gene TRBJ1-1, with D uncertain. This TCR came from a young man who received the YFV17D yellow fever vaccine. Sequencing used PBMCs, obtained more than 40 days after the first yellow fever vaccination. The CDR3: CASSPGFGRTNTEAFF. Here the CDR3 DNA reads TGTGCCAGCTCACCAGGGTTTGGACGGACGAACACTGAAGCTTTCTTT.